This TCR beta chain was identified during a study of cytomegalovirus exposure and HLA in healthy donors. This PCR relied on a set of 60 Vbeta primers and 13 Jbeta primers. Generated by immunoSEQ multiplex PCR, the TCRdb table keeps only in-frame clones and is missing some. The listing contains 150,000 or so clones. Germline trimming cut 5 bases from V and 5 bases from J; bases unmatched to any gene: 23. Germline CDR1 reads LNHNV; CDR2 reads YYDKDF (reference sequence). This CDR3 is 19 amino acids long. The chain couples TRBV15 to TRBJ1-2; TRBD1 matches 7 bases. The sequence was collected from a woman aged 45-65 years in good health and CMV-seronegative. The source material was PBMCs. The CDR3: CATSGKQSEGALGWYGYTF. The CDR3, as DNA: TGTGCCACCAGCGGAAAACAATCCGAGGGGGCGTTGGGGTGGTATGGCTACACCTTC. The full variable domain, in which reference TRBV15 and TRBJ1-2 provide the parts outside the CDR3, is DAMVIQNPRYQVTQFGKPVTLSCSQTLNHNVMYWYQQKSSQAPKLLFHYYDKDFNNEADTPDNFQSRRPNTSFCFLDIRSPGLGDTAMYLCATSGKQSEGALGWYGYTFGSGTRLTVV.